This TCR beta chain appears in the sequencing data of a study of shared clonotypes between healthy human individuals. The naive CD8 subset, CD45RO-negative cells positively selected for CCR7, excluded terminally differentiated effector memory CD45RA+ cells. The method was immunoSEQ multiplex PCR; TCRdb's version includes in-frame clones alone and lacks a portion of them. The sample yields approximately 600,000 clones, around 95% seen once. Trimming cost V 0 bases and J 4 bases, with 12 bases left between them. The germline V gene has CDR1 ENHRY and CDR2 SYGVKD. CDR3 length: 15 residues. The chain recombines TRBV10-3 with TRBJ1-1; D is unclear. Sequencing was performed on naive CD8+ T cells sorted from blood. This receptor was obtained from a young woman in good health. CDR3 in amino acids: CAISESYRGSTEAFF. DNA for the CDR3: TGTGCCATCAGTGAGTCTTATCGGGGAAGCACTGAAGCTTTCTTT.